The 16 T cell receptor beta chains below all came from one sample that was sequenced in a study of cytomegalovirus exposure and HLA in healthy donors (dated by TCRdb to 2016 to 2017). The library was built by means of the immunoSEQ multiplex PCR assay. Not all clones reach the TCRdb copy of this immuneACCESS table, which keeps in-frame sequences only. Checked studies attribute under half of the gap to unresolved V genes and leave the rest unexplained. Counted in this sample were around 150,000 clones; approximately 86% of them appeared once. The top ten constitute just under 8% of the sample. Input material: PBMCs. All receptors come from a woman aged 18 to 35 in good health and CMV-seropositive.

The V call is TRBV28, the J call TRBJ1-6; 9 bases are shared with TRBD1. V shed 4 bases and J 10 bases; nucleotides not matched to a gene: 5. CDR3 length: 14 residues. Germline V gene lookup returns CDR1 MDHEN and CDR2 SYDVKM. In DNA form, the CDR3 reads TGTGCCAGCAGTTCGGGACAGGGTATGTCACCCCTCCACTTT. It encodes CASSSGQGMSPLHF.

The rearrangement links TRBV7-3 to TRBJ2-1; 13 bases map to TRBD2. V gave up 3 bases and J gave up 8 bases; unmatched junction bases: 7. This CDR3 has 16 residues. Germline CDR1 and CDR2: SGHTA and FQGTGA. CDR3 sequence: CASSFERLAGGHEQFF. The CDR3 DNA reads TGTGCCAGCAGCTTTGAGAGACTAGCGGGGGGTCATGAGCAGTTCTTC.

V gene TRBV7-3 combines with J gene TRBJ2-1; D gene ambiguous. The germline gives CDR1 SGHTA, CDR2 FQGTGA. This CDR3 is 13 amino acids long. V lost 5 bases, J lost 3 bases, and 8 bases lay in between. CDR3 sequence (DNA): TGTGCCAGCAGCGTCGAGAACTACAATGAGCAGTTCTTC. Its translation: CASSVENYNEQFF.

This clone showed up just a few times. The chain is built from TRBV30 and TRBJ1-1; no firm D call. Germline V CDR1 and CDR2: GTSNPN, SVGIG (reference sequence). This CDR3 spans 13 amino acids. Trimming stripped 0 bases from V and 4 bases from J, with 9 bases between. The CDR3 coding sequence is TGTGCCTGGAGTGTTAAGTGGGCCACTGAAGCTTTCTTT. This translates into CAWSVKWATEAFF.

The chain uses TRBV6-5 and TRBJ1-3, with D possibly TRBD1 on 6 matching bases. The V end was cut by 6 bases, the J end by 0 bases, with 9 bases between. The length of the CDR3 is 14 residues. Germline values: CDR1 MNHEY, CDR2 SVGAGI. DNA of the CDR3: TGTGCCAGCAGGGGGGCTGGCTCTGGAAACACCATATATTTT. Its translation is CASRGAGSGNTIYF.

The genes are TRBV2 and TRBJ2-2; D might be TRBD1 (6 bases). The CDR3 sequence is 14 residues long. Germline V gene sequence: CDR1 SNHLY, CDR2 FYNNEI. Trimming cost V 7 bases and J 0 bases, with 9 bases left between them. The CDR3 nucleotides read TGTGCCAGCAACAGGGCCTCGAACACCGGGGAGCTGTTTTTT. This gives the protein CASNRASNTGELFF.

The CDR3: CASSFRTAFYTEAFF. The CDR3 DNA sequence: TGTGCCAGCAGTTTTCGGACAGCCTTTTACACTGAAGCTTTCTTT. The chain joins TRBV27 to TRBJ1-1; D is perhaps TRBD1 (6 bases). Trimming took 3 bases from V and 3 from J, leaving 14 bases between them. The CDR3 runs to 15 residues. Germline lookup yields CDR1 MNHEY and CDR2 SMNVEV (reference sequence).

J is TRBJ1-2 and V is TRBV28; TRBD1 aligns across 7 bases. V trimming: 6 bases; J trimming: 6 bases; junction bases outside the gene matches: 13. The CDR3 totals 15 residues. Germline V gives CDR1 MDHEN, CDR2 SYDVKM. This CDR3 reads CASSLHTGDDHGYTF. CDR3 sequence (DNA): TGTGCCAGCAGCCTACACACAGGGGATGATCATGGCTACACCTTC.

The J gene is TRBJ2-1, the V gene TRBV30, with TRBD2 matching over 9 bases. V dropped 4 bases and J dropped 0; count of bases not matched to a gene: 1. CDR3 length equals 14 residues. The germline CDR1 and CDR2 sequences are GTSNPN and SVGIG (reference sequence). The CDR3 sequence is CAWISGSSYNEQFF. The CDR3 DNA reads as TGTGCCTGGATTAGCGGGAGCTCCTACAATGAGCAGTTCTTC.

This clone appeared a single time. The rearrangement links TRBV7-3 to TRBJ1-1; D is unclear. Germline V gene sequence: CDR1 SGHTA, CDR2 FQGTGA. Trimming cost V 5 bases and J 0 bases, with 7 bases left between them. The CDR3 is 13 amino acids. CDR3 in DNA: TGTGCCAGCAGCAAAAGCCTGAACACTGAAGCTTTCTTT. This sequence encodes CASSKSLNTEAFF.

The sample holds a few counts of this clone. The rearrangement uses TRBV30 and TRBJ2-2, with TRBD2 matching over 11 bases. The CDR3 is 15 amino acids. Looked up from germline, CDR1 is GTSNPN and CDR2 is SVGIG (reference sequence). V shed 0 bases and J 4 bases; nucleotides not matched to a gene: 1. The CDR3 DNA sequence: TGTGCCTGGAGTGTACTAGCGGGGGCCACCGGGGAGCTGTTTTTT. Encoded protein: CAWSVLAGATGELFF.

V usage is TRBV5-6 and J usage is TRBJ2-4; possibly TRBD2 for D (5 bases). The length of the CDR3 is 14 residues. The V gene's germline CDR1 is SGHDT and CDR2 YYEEEE. Trimming removed 2 bases from V and 2 bases from J, with 8 bases in between. CDR3 in amino acids: CASSFAGTKNIQYF. The CDR3 region has the DNA TGTGCCAGCAGCTTCGCCGGGACCAAAAACATTCAGTACTTC.

This chain uses TRBV29-1 with TRBJ1-2; 8 bases are a match to TRBD1. There are 12 residues in the CDR3. With V trimmed by 7 bases and J by 4 bases, 5 bases remained unmatched. CDR1 is SQVTM and CDR2 is ANQGSEA in the germline V gene. CDR3 residues: CSAKGQGYGYTF. For the CDR3, the DNA is TGCAGCGCCAAAGGACAGGGCTATGGCTACACCTTC. Looking up the rest from reference TRBV29-1 and TRBJ1-2 gives the full variable domain: SAVISQKPSRDICQRGTSLTIQCQVDSQVTMMFWYRQQPGQSLTLIATANQGSEATYESGFVIDKFPISRPNLTFSTLTVSNMSPEDSSIYLCSAKGQGYGYTFGSGTRLTVV.

This clone was detected only a few times. The gene calls are TRBV28 and TRBJ2-7; 8 positions match TRBD2. Unmatched junction bases numbered 4, after V lost 3 bases and J lost 6 bases. The germline V gene encodes CDR1 MDHEN and CDR2 SYDVKM. The CDR3 loop spans 13 amino acids. CDR3 in amino acids: CASSFGLASEQYF. The CDR3 nucleotides are TGTGCCAGCAGTTTCGGACTAGCTAGCGAGCAGTACTTC.

The genes are TRBV6-5 and TRBJ2-7; 7 bases map to TRBD2. Losses at the gene ends were 0 bases for V and 0 bases for J; bases not matched to a gene: 2. The length of the CDR3 is 15 residues. The V gene's germline CDR1 is MNHEY and CDR2 SVGAGI. The CDR3 coding sequence is TGTGCCAGCAGTTACTCGACTAGCTACTCCTACGAGCAGTACTTC. It translates to CASSYSTSYSYEQYF.

This chain connects TRBV2 to TRBJ2-2; a possible D gene is TRBD2 (6 bases). Germline CDR1 reads SNHLY; CDR2 reads FYNNEI. V lost 8 bases to trimming and J lost 5 bases, with 12 bases between them. The CDR3 sequence is 13 residues long. This CDR3 is CASDLGGTGELFF. The CDR3 coding sequence is TGTGCCAGCGATCTGGGAGGAACCGGGGAGCTGTTTTTT.